A selection of T cell receptor beta chains follows, all from one sample in a study of T-cell memory formation after mild COVID-19. TCRdb analysed the 5' RACE reads with MiXCR anew, one entry per CDR3 protein. The top ten clones hold around an eighth of a sample with about half a million distinct CDR3 sequences, about 20% of them seen once. The specimen was PBMCs or a T cell subset sorted from them (not recorded which). These receptors all come from an adult woman who had mild COVID-19 (a few samples of this study predate the infection). Cell type and time point are not known. Both conserved end residues are part of each CDR3. The order of the fields is V gene, CDR3 protein.

v_gene: TRBV6-6
CDR3aa: CASSYSRDYGYTF

v_gene: TRBV5-1
CDR3aa: CASSQEATGGHGYTF

v_gene: TRBV28
CDR3aa: CASSLQRTYEQYF

v_gene: TRBV5-4
CDR3aa: CASSLRVAGPGTDTQYF

v_gene: TRBV20-1
CDR3aa: CSARGQGAGGANVLTF

v_gene: TRBV27
CDR3aa: CASSFFQGSSTQYF

v_gene: TRBV4-1
CDR3aa: CASRPTGFGAYEQYF

v_gene: TRBV27
CDR3aa: CASSFVSRGIQETQYF

v_gene: TRBV19
CDR3aa: CGTTNTGELFF

v_gene: TRBV7-9
CDR3aa: CASSFAPGTGPSYEQYF

v_gene: TRBV28
CDR3aa: CASSLLLTSTGELFF

v_gene: TRBV11-2
CDR3aa: CASSPPRDLSFSPLHF

v_gene: TRBV27
CDR3aa: CASSMGGGVPDTQYF